A selection of T cell receptor beta chains follows, all from one sample in a study of shared clonotypes between healthy human individuals. Repertoires were generated with immunoSEQ multiplex PCR, while TCRdb's copy carries only in-frame clones and drops some. The sample holds around 500,000 clones; over 70% are singletons and the top ten take roughly 13%. The sample was PBMCs. The receptors stem from a woman between 40 and 50 years old in good health. Some clones in this sample may be carry-over from other donors' samples. The CDR3 runs from the conserved cysteine through the conserved F or W. The D gene is left open where the match is weak. Size values are once, few and many counts, or a class for expanded clones, and some rows have none.

CDR3 DNA,CDR3 protein,J gene,clone size,V gene,D gene
TGTGCCAGCAGAAGGGTCGACAATCAGCCCCAGCATTTT,CASRRVDNQPQHF,TRBJ1-5,.,TRBV6-6,.
TGTGCCATCAGTGAACCGGGACAGGGATGGTACGAGCAGTACTTC,CAISEPGQGWYEQYF,TRBJ2-7,.,TRBV10-3,TRBD1
TGCGCCAGCAGCGCCGGGACAGGGGGGAAAAATGAGCAGTTCTTC,CASSAGTGGKNEQFF,TRBJ2-1,.,TRBV5-1,TRBD1
TGTGCCAGCAGCGTAGCGGATCTCGATCGGGGCGAGCAGTACTTC,CASSVADLDRGEQYF,TRBJ2-7,once,TRBV9,.
TGTGCCAGCAGCTTGACGAAGGGTCGCGAGCAGTTCTTC,CASSLTKGREQFF,TRBJ2-1,many,TRBV11-2,.
TGTGCCAGCATATTCCTTAACGAGCAGTACTTC,CASIFLNEQYF,TRBJ2-7,.,TRBV2,.
TGTGCCAGCAGCCCTCTAGCGGGCACAGATACGCAGTATTTT,CASSPLAGTDTQYF,TRBJ2-3,.,TRBV11-2,TRBD2
TGTGCCAGCAGTCCGGGACTAGCGAACACCGGGGAGCTGTTTTTT,CASSPGLANTGELFF,TRBJ2-2,.,TRBV28,TRBD2
TGTGCCAGCAGCTCTAACAGGGCCCGGGGAGACTACGAGCAGTACTTC,CASSSNRARGDYEQYF,TRBJ2-7,.,TRBV5-5,.
TGTGCCACACAGGGGATGCGTGGAGATACGCAGTATTTT,CATQGMRGDTQYF,TRBJ2-3,.,TRBV5-4,TRBD1
TGCGCCAGCAGCTTGGAAGTCGCTCGCGGGACCGGGGAGCTGTTTTTT,CASSLEVARGTGELFF,TRBJ2-2,.,TRBV5-1,.
TGTGCCAGCAGACCCGGGACTTCCGAGACCCAGTACTTC,CASRPGTSETQYF,TRBJ2-5,.,TRBV2,.
TGTGCCAGCAGTTTCCGGGGACAGGGGAGCAATCAGCCCCAGCATTTT,CASSFRGQGSNQPQHF,TRBJ1-5,.,TRBV27,TRBD1
TGTGCCAGCAGTTTATTCAGCGTGCGGCGGCAAGAGACCCAGTACTTC,CASSLFSVRRQETQYF,TRBJ2-5,.,TRBV28,.
TGCAGCGCGACTTACAATGAGCAGTTCTTC,CSATYNEQFF,TRBJ2-1,.,TRBV29-1,.
TGCGCCAGCAGCCAAGATTCAGGGATTAGTGGCGAGCAGTACTTC,CASSQDSGISGEQYF,TRBJ2-7,.,TRBV4-1,.
TGTGCCAGCAGCTTCGACGGACAGGGCTGGACAGATACGCAGTATTTT,CASSFDGQGWTDTQYF,TRBJ2-3,.,TRBV7-2,TRBD1
TGCAGCGTTGAAGAGTCTCGGGAGACCCAGTACTTC,CSVEESRETQYF,TRBJ2-5,.,TRBV29-1,.
TGCGCCAGCAGCCCCTCAGCGGGACCGGGCGAGCAGTACTTC,CASSPSAGPGEQYF,TRBJ2-7,.,TRBV5-1,TRBD2
TGCAGTGCTAGAGTCCGGGAGCAGTTCTTC,CSARVREQFF,TRBJ2-1,.,TRBV20-1,.
TGTGCCAGTAGTACCCGGACAGGCGACTATGGCTACACCTTC,CASSTRTGDYGYTF,TRBJ1-2,.,TRBV19,TRBD1
TGTGCCAGCTCCAAACTAGCGGGAGATACCGGGGAGCTGTTTTTT,CASSKLAGDTGELFF,TRBJ2-2,.,TRBV7-2,TRBD2
TGTGCCAGCAGCTCCCGGACAGGGACGGGGGAGCAGTACTTC,CASSSRTGTGEQYF,TRBJ2-7,.,TRBV7-6,TRBD1
TGTGCCAGCAGTTCACGGGTGGACAATCAGCCCCAGCATTTT,CASSSRVDNQPQHF,TRBJ1-5,.,TRBV28,.
TGTGCCAGCAGCTTAGGAGGAGGGAAACAAGAGACCCAGTACTTC,CASSLGGGKQETQYF,TRBJ2-5,once,TRBV11-3,.
TGTGCCATCCTGGGACTAGCCCGTGGGGAGACCCAGTACTTC,CAILGLARGETQYF,TRBJ2-5,.,TRBV2,TRBD2
TGTGCCAGCAGCTTAGCGGTGAGAACAGGGGGACTGGGGTCCTACGAGCAGTACTTC,CASSLAVRTGGLGSYEQYF,TRBJ2-7,many,TRBV7-3,TRBD1
TGTGCCAGCAGGGCTAGCGCCCTCAATGAGCAGTTCTTC,CASRASALNEQFF,TRBJ2-1,few,TRBV6-1,.
TGCGCCAGCAGCCCCACAGGGGAAGAGACCCAGTACTTC,CASSPTGEETQYF,TRBJ2-5,once,TRBV5-1,TRBD1
TGTGCCAGCAGCTTCCCTAGCGGGAGGGATGTCACCGGGGAGCTGTTTTTT,CASSFPSGRDVTGELFF,TRBJ2-2,.,TRBV11-3,TRBD2
TGTGCCAGCAAAATGGCTAGGCTTAACTACGAGCAGTACTTC,CASKMARLNYEQYF,TRBJ2-7,.,TRBV2,.
TGCGCCAGCAGCCCCACCGGGACACCGGGCGGCTACACCTTC,CASSPTGTPGGYTF,TRBJ1-2,.,TRBV4-1,.
TGTGCCAGCAGCTTAGAGGCAGGGATTTACTATGAGCAGTTCTTC,CASSLEAGIYYEQFF,TRBJ2-1,.,TRBV13,.
TGCGCCAGCAGCTTACAGAGCGAGCAGTACTTC,CASSLQSEQYF,TRBJ2-7,.,TRBV5-1,.